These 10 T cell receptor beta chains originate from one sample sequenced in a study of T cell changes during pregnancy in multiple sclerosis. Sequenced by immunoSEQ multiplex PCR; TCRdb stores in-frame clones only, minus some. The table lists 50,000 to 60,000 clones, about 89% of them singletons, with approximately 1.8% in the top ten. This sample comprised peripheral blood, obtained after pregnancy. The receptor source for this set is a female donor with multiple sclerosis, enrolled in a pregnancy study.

The CDR3 coding sequence is TGCGCCAGCAGCCAAGATCGTGGGGCGGCTAGCGGGGGGGCGAGGGAGACCCAGTACTTC. Protein: CASSQDRGAASGGARETQYF. V is TRBV4-1 and J is TRBJ2-5, with 12 bases identical to TRBD2. The germline gives CDR1 MGHRA, CDR2 YSYEKL. Germline trimming cut 0 bases from V and 5 bases from J; bases unmatched to any gene: 16. The CDR3 runs to 20 residues.

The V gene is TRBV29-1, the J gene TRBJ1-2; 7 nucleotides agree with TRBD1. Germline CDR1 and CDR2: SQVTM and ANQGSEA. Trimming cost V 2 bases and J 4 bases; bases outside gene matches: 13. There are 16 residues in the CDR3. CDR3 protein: CSVEKGEQGRLYGYTF. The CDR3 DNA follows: TGCAGCGTTGAAAAAGGGGAACAGGGGAGACTCTATGGCTACACCTTC.

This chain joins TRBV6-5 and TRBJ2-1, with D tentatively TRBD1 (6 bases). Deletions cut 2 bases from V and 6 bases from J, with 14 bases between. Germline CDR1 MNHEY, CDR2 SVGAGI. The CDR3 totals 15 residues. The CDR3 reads CASSYRGGSVNEQFF. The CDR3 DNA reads TGTGCCAGCAGTTACCGAGGGGGATCGGTCAATGAGCAGTTCTTC.

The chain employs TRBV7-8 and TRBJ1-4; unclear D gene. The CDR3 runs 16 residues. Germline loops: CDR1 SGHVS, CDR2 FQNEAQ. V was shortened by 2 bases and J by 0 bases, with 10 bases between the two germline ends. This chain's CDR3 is CASSLSRVATNEKLFF. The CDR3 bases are TGTGCCAGCAGCTTATCACGAGTTGCAACTAATGAAAAACTGTTTTTT.

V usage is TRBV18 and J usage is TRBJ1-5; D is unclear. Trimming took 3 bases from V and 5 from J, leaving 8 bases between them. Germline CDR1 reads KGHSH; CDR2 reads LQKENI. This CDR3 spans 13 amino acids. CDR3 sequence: CASSPGPHQPQHF. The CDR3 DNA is TGTGCCAGCTCACCGGGCCCCCATCAGCCCCAGCATTTT. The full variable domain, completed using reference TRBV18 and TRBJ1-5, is NAGVMQNPRHLVRRRGQEARLRCSPMKGHSHVYWYRQLPEEGLKFMVYLQKENIIDESGMPKERFSAEFPKEGPSILRIQQVVRGDSAAYFCASSPGPHQPQHFGDGTRLSIL.

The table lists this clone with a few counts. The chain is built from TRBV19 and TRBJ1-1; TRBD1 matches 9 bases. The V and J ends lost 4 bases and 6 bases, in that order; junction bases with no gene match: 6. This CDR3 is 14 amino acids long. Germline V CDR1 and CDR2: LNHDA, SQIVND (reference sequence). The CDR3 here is CASSRTGERAEAFF. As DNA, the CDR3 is TGTGCCAGTAGTAGGACAGGGGAGAGGGCTGAAGCTTTCTTT.

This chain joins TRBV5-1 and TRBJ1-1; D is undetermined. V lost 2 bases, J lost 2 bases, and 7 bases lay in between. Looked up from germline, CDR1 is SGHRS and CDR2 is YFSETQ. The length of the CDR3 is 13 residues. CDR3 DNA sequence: TGCGCCAGCAGCTTAAATCCTAACACTGAAGCTTTCTTT. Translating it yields CASSLNPNTEAFF.

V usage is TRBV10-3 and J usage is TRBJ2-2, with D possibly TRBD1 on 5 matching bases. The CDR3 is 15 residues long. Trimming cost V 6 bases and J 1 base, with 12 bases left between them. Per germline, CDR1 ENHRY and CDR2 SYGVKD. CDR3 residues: CAIRPGSRNTGELFF. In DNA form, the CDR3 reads TGTGCCATCAGACCAGGGTCGCGGAACACCGGGGAGCTGTTTTTT.

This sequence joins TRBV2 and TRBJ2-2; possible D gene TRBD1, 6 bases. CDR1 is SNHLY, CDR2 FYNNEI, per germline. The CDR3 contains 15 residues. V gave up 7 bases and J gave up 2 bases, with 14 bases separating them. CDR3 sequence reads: CASKGDTRNTGELFF. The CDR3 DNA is TGTGCCAGCAAGGGGGACACAAGAAACACCGGGGAGCTGTTTTTT.

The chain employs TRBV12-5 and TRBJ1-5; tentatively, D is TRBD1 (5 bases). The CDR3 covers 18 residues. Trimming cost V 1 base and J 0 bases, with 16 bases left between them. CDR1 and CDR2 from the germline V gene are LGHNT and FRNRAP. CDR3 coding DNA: TGTGCTAGTGGTTTGGGCCCGGCAGGGCATTATAGCAATCAGCCCCAGCATTTT. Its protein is CASGLGPAGHYSNQPQHF.